This T cell receptor beta chain was sequenced for a study of human T cells and chemical hapten exposure (dated by TCRdb to the early 2020s). With respect to the entire study: For sensitization, 2% DPC in acetone was applied to a 2 cm by 2 cm area of upper inner arm skin. Throughout the study period of about 22 weeks, patients also received therapeutic DPC doses to the scalp every week. Patch tests used Finn chambers with 0.01% DPC on the upper back, scored after 6 days by International Contact Dermatitis Research Group standards. Alopecia areata with under or over 50% scalp involvement, alopecia totalis and alopecia universalis were represented in the patient cohort, which was mostly female. Libraries were pooled for sequencing, and variation in per-sample TCR yields was attributed mainly to small differences in library volumes within the pool. Peripheral blood TCR repertoire changes were tracked in vivo in alopecia patients during primary and secondary sensitization to the hapten diphenylcyclopropenone (DPC). Blood samples were taken from patients before sensitization (week 0) and then at 2, 6 and about 24 weeks after DPC sensitization. Twenty-nine alopecia patients provided blood for TCR sequencing at one to four time points (pre-sensitization, 2, 6 and 24 weeks). Points the paper makes about the study in general: Compared with pre-sensitization or healthy control sets, expanded TCRs formed significantly more large CDR3 similarity clusters, which is consistent with antigen-driven responses. No change with DPC sensitization was found in the number of TCRs above 1 in 1000 frequency, and no evidence of global repertoire structure alterations was found. Because every patient had alopecia, a presumed autoimmune disease, the patients' immune response might differ from that of healthy individuals. After repeated subsampling, changes were observed in the strength of the expansion versus patch-test correlation and in the threshold at which the correlation became significant. Patch test score was positively correlated with the number of PT1 expanded TCRs, with significance at thresholds 8, 16 and 32 but not at 4.

The time point label, read with the paper, signifies: pre-sensitization, week 0. The treatment or condition label for this specimen denotes: therapeutic diphenylcyclopropenone sensitization with weekly scalp DPC. At each patch-test visit, blood was drawn before the patch test was applied. Patients were eligible if aged 18 to 70, diagnosed with alopecia and judged suitable for DPC therapy, and pregnant patients were excluded. Total RNA was extracted from unfractionated whole blood that had been collected in Tempus Blood RNA tubes. The CDR3 holds 14 amino acids from the cysteine to the phenylalanine. The kept DNA is CDR3 alone, 42 bases in frame from the first base. A distance of 11 bases separates the germline ends of V and J, which lose 3 bases and 0 bases respectively. CDR1 and CDR2, looked up from the germline V gene (reference sequence), are DFQATT and SNEGSKA. About this clonotype itself: What this receptor recognizes is not known. Base qualities are missing; no much larger clone stands one base away.

Library creation used RACE. The sequencer listed for this sample is NextSeq 500. Library preparation attached unique molecular identifiers to individual cDNA molecules for quantitative, reproducible TCR counting. For every blood RNA sample, sequencing covered both the TCR alpha and TCR beta chains. Per the source publication's procedure: The median number of TCRs per sample was approximately 96,000, ranging from about 20,000 to 700,000. V, J and CDR3 annotation of the TCR reads was performed with the Decombinator software suite. For PS versus PT1 abundance plots, all samples were subsampled to the same number of TCRs (28,000). TCRs were defined as expanded if absent before sensitization and observed at least eight times at the 2-week time point. TCRdb ran its own pipeline on the public reads, namely fastp trimming at Q25 and MiXCR clone calling, and kept in-frame beta chains. Records with the same CDR3 protein are collapsed into one entry carrying the most frequent genes and DNA. In this record, the V and J calls reflect TCRdb's handling and not the investigators' own analysis. Across this sample there are around 300,000 distinct CDR3 sequences, with around 5.5% seen only once. Around 8% of the sample comes from the top ten.

Recombination linked TRBV20-1 to TRBJ1-1, and perhaps TRBD1 as D gene, on 6 matching bases. Specimen: whole blood, collected in connection with sensitization to the hapten diphenylcyclopropenone (DPC). This receptor was taken from a young woman with alopecia areata. Some clones in this sample may be carry-over from other donors' samples. In nucleotides, the sequence is TGCAGTGCTAGTTCAGGACAGATGAACACTGAAGCTTTCTTT. Translated, this is CSASSGQMNTEAFF.